The next 10 T cell receptor beta chains were all read from a single sample in a study of T cells expressing NK-cell markers. Reprocessing the 5' RACE reads, TCRdb reports a single entry for every CDR3 protein and omits DNA. Its clone listing holds 300,000 to 500,000 distinct CDR3 sequences. Sequencing used blood T cells: a sorted CD56 or NKG2C T cell subset, CD4+ or CD8+ T cells, or bulk PBMC T cells (not recorded which). The source of these receptors is a woman in her forties or fifties in good health.

CDR3: CSARTTGGRDGYTF. The J gene is TRBJ1-2, the V gene TRBV20-1; TCRdb gives TRBD1 as the D gene, but with no DNA this cannot be confirmed. This CDR3 comprises 14 residues. CDR1 and CDR2 (germline): DFQATT, SNEGSKA (reference sequence).

The rearrangement uses TRBV2 and TRBJ2-1; there is no DNA to check the TCRdb D call of TRBD2. Germline CDR1 and CDR2: SNHLY and FYNNEI. This CDR3 spans 16 amino acids. The CDR3 is CASSRPWGLAENEQFF.

J is TRBJ2-7 and V is TRBV11-2; the TCRdb call, TRBD1, lacks DNA for checking. Germline CDR1 SGHAT, CDR2 FQNNGV. The CDR3 covers 15 residues. The CDR3 protein is CASSLDQWDIYEQYF.

The rearrangement links TRBV7-6 to TRBJ2-2; TCRdb designates TRBD1, a call that cannot be tested without DNA. Germline V gene sequence: CDR1 SGHVS, CDR2 FNYEAQ. This CDR3 has 16 amino acids. CDR3 region: CASSTGQTGYTGELFF.

The J gene is TRBJ2-3, the V gene TRBV10-3. The CDR3 has 11 residues. Germline values: CDR1 ENHRY, CDR2 SYGVKD. The CDR3 here is CAMANLDTQYF.

The genes are TRBV12-3 or TRBV12-4 and TRBJ2-5; TCRdb names TRBD2, which stays unverified in the absence of DNA. This CDR3 contains 14 residues. CDR3 protein: CASSARLAGRTQYF.

V and J are TRBV5-1 and TRBJ2-7; TCRdb gives TRBD2 as the D gene, but with no DNA this cannot be confirmed. The CDR3 contains 15 residues. Per the germline V gene, CDR1 is SGHRS and CDR2 is YFSETQ. The CDR3 protein is CASSHSSGRLEEQYF.

V and J are TRBV20-1 and TRBJ1-4; TCRdb's D call of TRBD1 is untestable without DNA. The CDR3 runs to 16 residues. Germline lookup yields CDR1 DFQATT and CDR2 SNEGSKA (reference sequence). CDR3 region: CSATPTGGYPNEKLFF.

This chain connects TRBV20-1 to TRBJ2-2. Germline-derived CDR1 and CDR2 are DFQATT and SNEGSKA (reference sequence). The CDR3 is made up of 14 amino acids. CDR3: CSARGKGSTGELFF.

The rearrangement joins TRBV9 to TRBJ2-1; TCRdb outputs TRBD1, but without DNA this stays unchecked. CDR3 length equals 17 residues. In germline, CDR1 is SGDLS, CDR2 YYNGEE. The CDR3 spells CASSGSEGRSSYNEQFF.